This T cell receptor beta chain was recorded in a study of blood T cell repertoires in COVID-19 (TCRdb year 2020). With regard to the full study: Collaborator samples came from the United States, Italy and Spain and covered acute and convalescent phases of COVID-19. The prospective study material was composed of cDNA or gDNA derived from T cells, B-cell-depleted T cells, or PBMCs. Subjects who had been exposed to COVID-19, were actively infected with it, or had recovered from it provided the deeply sampled blood TCRbeta repertoires that made up the dataset. The repertoires were made available in a free public database intended to serve as a resource for research on the immune response to SARS-CoV-2. The samples were drawn from the first 160 participants of the ongoing ImmuneRACE study and from some 1,300 subjects provided by 6 global collaborators. Nearly every sample came with metadata listing a de-identified subject ID, COVID-19 status, age in years and sex. Where HLA class I and class II types were available, the types were taken from metadata supplied by the sample provider, not from assay-based typing. Findings and caveats that apply to the study as a whole: Clinical and demographic metadata were provided uncurated, with the amount varying by source and participant.

TCRbeta CDR3 regions were amplified from genomic DNA by means of the immunoSEQ Assay, a bias-controlled multiplex PCR. Under the source paper's analysis protocol: The number of nucleated cells in each sample was estimated by amplification of reference gene primers within the assay. To quantify the absolute abundance of each unique TCRbeta CDR3 rearrangement, sequence reads were collapsed and filtered. Productive Simpson clonality was computed per sample as the square root of Simpson's diversity index over productive rearrangements. Entries here come from immuneACCESS through TCRdb and include only in-frame sequences with V and J called. Some clones fail to appear in such tables; in the studies checked, an unresolved V gene covers under half of the shortfall, and the cause of the remainder is unknown. The DNA was the basis for D and trimming; V, J and clone size are from that table. For this sample the table gives nearly 30,000 clones, of which around 80% were detected only once. About 49% of the sample belongs to the ten largest clones.

Collaborating institutions collected whole blood in K2EDTA tubes following their own protocols. Collaborator samples were shipped for TCRbeta analysis as frozen whole blood, isolated PBMCs, or DNA extracted from either sample type. CDR1 and CDR2 were assigned from the germline V gene (reference sequence) as LNHDA and SQIVND. The CDR3 contains 20 residues, cysteine and phenylalanine counted. CDR3 DNA is the only sequence kept; it has 60 bases, read in frame from the first base. V is trimmed back by 1 base and J by 0 bases, and the junction contains 12 bases that no gene match accounts for. A word on this clone: Its antigen is not yet known. One base away there is no much larger clone; base qualities are not given.

Specimen: peripheral blood. The rearranged chain carries TRBV19 and TRBJ2-1; 10 nucleotides in the junction match TRBD2. The TCR was taken from a woman in her 70s with acute or convalescent COVID-19. The CDR3 region reads CASSIVPSGSHLSSYNEQFF. The nucleotide sequence reads as follows: TGTGCCAGTAGTATAGTCCCTAGCGGGAGTCATTTGAGCTCCTACAATGAGCAGTTCTTC.